This T cell receptor (beta chain) is drawn from a study of T-cell reconstitution after alpha-beta-depleted transplantation in children. Library preparation (for TCRbeta) was performed with unique molecular identifiers. TCRdb re-called the PCR reads through MiXCR, storing one row per CDR3 protein. Among hundreds of thousands of distinct CDR3 sequences listed, 13% were seen once. The CDR3 is 14 amino acids. The V gene lost 1 base and the J gene lost 5 bases, with 11 bases spanning the gap. Per germline, CDR1 LNHNV and CDR2 YYDKDF (reference sequence). This clonotype was picked up a small number of times.

The chain combines TRBV15 with TRBJ2-5, with D perhaps TRBD1 (6 bases). The source of this sequence is a human donor who donated a stem cell graft to a child with Fanconi anemia. The material sequenced was PBMCs, taken from the stem cell graft. DNA of the CDR3: TGTGCCACCAGCAGAGCAGGGGAATCGGAGACCCAGTACTTC. As protein: CATSRAGESETQYF.